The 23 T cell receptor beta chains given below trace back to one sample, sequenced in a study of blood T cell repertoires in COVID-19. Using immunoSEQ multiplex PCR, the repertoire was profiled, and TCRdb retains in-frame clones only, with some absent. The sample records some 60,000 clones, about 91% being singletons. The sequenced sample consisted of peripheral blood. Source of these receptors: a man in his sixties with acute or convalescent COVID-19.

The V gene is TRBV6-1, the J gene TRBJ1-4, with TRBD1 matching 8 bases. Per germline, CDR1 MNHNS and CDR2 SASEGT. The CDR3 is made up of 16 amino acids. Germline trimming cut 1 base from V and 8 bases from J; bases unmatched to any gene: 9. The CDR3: CASSEESNRGWEKLFF. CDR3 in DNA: TGTGCCAGCAGTGAAGAGTCTAACAGGGGGTGGGAAAAACTGTTTTTT.

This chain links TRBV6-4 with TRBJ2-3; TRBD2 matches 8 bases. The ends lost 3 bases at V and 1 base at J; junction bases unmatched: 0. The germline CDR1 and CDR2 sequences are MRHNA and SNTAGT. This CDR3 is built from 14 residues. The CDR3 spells CASSEREGTDTQYF. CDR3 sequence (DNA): TGTGCCAGCAGTGAGCGGGAGGGCACAGATACGCAGTATTTT.

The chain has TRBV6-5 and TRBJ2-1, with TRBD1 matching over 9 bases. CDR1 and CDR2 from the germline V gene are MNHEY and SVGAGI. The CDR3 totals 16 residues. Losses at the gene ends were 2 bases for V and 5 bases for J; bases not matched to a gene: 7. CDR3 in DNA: TGTGCCAGCAGTTACCGGCGGGACAGGGATCACAATGAGCAGTTCTTC. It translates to CASSYRRDRDHNEQFF.

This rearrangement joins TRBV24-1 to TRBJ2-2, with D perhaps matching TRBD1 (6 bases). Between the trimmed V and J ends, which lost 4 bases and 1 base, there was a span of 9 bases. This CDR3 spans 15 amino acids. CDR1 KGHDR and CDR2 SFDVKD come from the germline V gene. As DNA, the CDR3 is TGTGCCACCAGTGACCTGACAGGGAACACCGGGGAGCTGTTTTTT. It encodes CATSDLTGNTGELFF.

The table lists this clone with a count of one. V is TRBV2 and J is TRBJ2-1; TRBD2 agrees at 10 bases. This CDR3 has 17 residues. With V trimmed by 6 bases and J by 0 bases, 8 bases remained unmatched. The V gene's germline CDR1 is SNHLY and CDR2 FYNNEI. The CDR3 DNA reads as TGTGCCAGCAGAGGACTAGCGGTATCATCCTCCTACAATGAGCAGTTCTTC. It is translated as CASRGLAVSSSYNEQFF.

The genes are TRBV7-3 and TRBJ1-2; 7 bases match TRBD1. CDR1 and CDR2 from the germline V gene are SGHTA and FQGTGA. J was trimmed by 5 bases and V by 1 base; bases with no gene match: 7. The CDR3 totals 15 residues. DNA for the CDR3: TGTGCCAGCAGCTTAAGGCCGGGACAGCCTTATGGCTACACCTTC. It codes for CASSLRPGQPYGYTF.

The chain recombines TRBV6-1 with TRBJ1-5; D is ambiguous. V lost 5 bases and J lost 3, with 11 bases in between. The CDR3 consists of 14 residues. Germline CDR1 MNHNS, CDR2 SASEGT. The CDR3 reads CASSYPGNNQPQHF. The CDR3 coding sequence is TGTGCCAGCAGTTATCCGGGGAACAATCAGCCCCAGCATTTT.

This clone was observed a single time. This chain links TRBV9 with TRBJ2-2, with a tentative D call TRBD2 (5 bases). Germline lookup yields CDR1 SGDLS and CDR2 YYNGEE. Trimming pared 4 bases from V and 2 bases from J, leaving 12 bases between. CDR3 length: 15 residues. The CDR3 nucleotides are TGTGCCAGCAGCTCCGCCGGGGTTAACACCGGGGAGCTGTTTTTT. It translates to CASSSAGVNTGELFF. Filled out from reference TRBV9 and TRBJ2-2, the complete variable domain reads DSGVTQTPKHLITATGQRVTLRCSPRSGDLSVYWYQQSLDQGLQFLIQYYNGEERAKGNILERFSAQQFPDLHSELNLSSLELGDSALYFCASSSAGVNTGELFFGEGSRLTVL.

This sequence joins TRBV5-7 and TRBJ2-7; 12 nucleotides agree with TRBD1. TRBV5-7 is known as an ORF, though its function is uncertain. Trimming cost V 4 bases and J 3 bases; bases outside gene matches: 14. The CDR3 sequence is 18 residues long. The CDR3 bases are TGTGCCAGCAGCCCCGCCGGGACAGGGGGCAGCGGCGACTACGAGCAGTACTTC. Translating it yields CASSPAGTGGSGDYEQYF.

The CDR3 is CASSPGLANEQFF. The CDR3 nucleotides read TGTGCCAGCAGTCCGGGACTAGCGAATGAGCAGTTCTTC. The chain recombines TRBV6-5 with TRBJ2-1; 10 bases match TRBD2. CDR1 is MNHEY and CDR2 is SVGAGI in the germline V gene. This CDR3 is built from 13 residues. Trimming took 5 bases from V and 7 from J; bases not matched to a gene: 2.

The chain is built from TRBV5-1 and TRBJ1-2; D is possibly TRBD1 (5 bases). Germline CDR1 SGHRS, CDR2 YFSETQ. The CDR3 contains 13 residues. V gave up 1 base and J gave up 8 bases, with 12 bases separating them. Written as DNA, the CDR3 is TGCGCCAGCAGCTTGTTTGGGGGGAAAGGCTACACCTTC. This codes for CASSLFGGKGYTF.

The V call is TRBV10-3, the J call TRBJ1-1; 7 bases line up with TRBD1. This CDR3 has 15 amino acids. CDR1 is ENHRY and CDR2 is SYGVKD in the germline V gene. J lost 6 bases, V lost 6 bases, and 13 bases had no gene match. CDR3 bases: TGTGCCATCAGATCCACCGGGACAGAATACTCTGAAGCTTTCTTT. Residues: CAIRSTGTEYSEAFF.

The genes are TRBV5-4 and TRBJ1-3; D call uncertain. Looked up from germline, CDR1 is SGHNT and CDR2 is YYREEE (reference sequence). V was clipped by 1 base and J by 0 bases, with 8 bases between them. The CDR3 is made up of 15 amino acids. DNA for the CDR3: TGTGCCAGCAGCTTGCTGGGCAGCTCTGGAAACACCATATATTTT. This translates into CASSLLGSSGNTIYF.

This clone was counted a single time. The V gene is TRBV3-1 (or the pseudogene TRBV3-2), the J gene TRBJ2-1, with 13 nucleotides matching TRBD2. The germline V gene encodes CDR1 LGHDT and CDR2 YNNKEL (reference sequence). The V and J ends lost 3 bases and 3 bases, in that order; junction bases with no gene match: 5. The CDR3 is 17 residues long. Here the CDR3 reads CASSHPTSGRLYNEQFF. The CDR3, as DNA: TGTGCCAGCAGCCACCCGACTAGCGGGAGGCTCTACAATGAGCAGTTCTTC.

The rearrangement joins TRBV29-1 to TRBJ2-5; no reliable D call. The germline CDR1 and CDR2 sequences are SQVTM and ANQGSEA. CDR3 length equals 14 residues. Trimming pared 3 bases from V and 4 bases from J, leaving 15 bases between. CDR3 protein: CSVDGVARRETQYF. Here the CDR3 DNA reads TGCAGCGTTGACGGTGTTGCCAGGCGAGAGACCCAGTACTTC.

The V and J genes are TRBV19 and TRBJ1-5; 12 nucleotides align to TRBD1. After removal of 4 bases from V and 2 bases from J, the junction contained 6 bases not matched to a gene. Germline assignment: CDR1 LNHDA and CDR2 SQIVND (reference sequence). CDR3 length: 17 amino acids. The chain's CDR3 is CASSNWDRGQGNQPQHF. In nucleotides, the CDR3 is TGTGCCAGTAGTAACTGGGACAGGGGGCAGGGCAATCAGCCCCAGCATTTT.

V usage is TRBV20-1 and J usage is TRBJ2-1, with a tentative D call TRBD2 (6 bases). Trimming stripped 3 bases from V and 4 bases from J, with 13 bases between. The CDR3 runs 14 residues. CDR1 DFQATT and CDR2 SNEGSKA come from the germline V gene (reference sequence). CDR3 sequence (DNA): TGCAGTGCTAGTAGGGCTAGCGCTTACAATGAGCAGTTCTTC. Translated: CSASRASAYNEQFF.

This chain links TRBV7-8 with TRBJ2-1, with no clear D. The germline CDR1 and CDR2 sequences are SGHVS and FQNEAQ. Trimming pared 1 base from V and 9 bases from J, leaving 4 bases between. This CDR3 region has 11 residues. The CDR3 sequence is CASSLGGEQFF. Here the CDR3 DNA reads TGTGCCAGCAGCTTAGGCGGTGAGCAGTTCTTC.

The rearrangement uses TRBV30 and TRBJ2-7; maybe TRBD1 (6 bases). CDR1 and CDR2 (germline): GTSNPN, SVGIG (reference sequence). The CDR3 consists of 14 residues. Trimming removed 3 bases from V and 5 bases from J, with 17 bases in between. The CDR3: CAWRGLQGWDEQYF. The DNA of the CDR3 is TGTGCCTGGAGGGGCCTACAGGGCTGGGACGAGCAGTACTTC.

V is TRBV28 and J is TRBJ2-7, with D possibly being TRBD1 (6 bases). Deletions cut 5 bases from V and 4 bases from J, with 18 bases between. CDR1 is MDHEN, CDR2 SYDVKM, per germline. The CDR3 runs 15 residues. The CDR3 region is CASSQLRGTSYEQYF. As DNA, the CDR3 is TGTGCCAGCAGTCAACTCAGGGGAACCTCGTACGAGCAGTACTTC.

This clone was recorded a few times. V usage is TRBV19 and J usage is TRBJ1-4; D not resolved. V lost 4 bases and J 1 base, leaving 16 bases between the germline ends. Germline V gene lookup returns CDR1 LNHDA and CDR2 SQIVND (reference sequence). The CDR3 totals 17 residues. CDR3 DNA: TGTGCCAGTAGTACTCAAGCGGGGAGTCGAACTAATGAAAAACTGTTTTTT. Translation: CASSTQAGSRTNEKLFF.

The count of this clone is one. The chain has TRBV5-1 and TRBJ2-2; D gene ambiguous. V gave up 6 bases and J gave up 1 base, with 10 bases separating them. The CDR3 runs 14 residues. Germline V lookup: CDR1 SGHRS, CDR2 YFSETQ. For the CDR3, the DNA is TGCGCCAGCAATGAGCAACTGAACACCGGGGAGCTGTTTTTT. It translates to CASNEQLNTGELFF.

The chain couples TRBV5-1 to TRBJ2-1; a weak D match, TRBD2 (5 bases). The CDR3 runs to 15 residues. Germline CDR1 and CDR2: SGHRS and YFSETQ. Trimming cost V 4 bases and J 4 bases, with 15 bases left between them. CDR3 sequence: CASSPGLTRYNEQFF. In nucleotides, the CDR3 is TGCGCCAGCAGCCCTGGACTCACCCGGTACAATGAGCAGTTCTTC.